The 23 T cell receptor beta chains below were found in one sample sequenced in a study of lymphopenia after photon versus proton radiotherapy. Profiled with immunoSEQ multiplex PCR; TCRdb holds only in-frame clones, not every one. This sample carries about 12,000 clones, more than 70% of them seen once, and the ten largest clones take approximately 3%. Sequenced here: peripheral blood, sampled from a patient treated with proton-based radiotherapy. The source is a man in his sixties with pancreatic cancer.

The J gene is TRBJ1-2, the V gene TRBV5-5, with D uncertain. V shed 3 bases and J shed 0 bases, with 9 bases lying between them. Looked up from germline, CDR1 is SGHKS and CDR2 is YYEKEE (reference sequence). The length of the CDR3 is 14 residues. CDR3 in DNA: TGTGCCAGCAGCTCCAGGAGAGCTAACTATGGCTACACCTTC. Encoded protein: CASSSRRANYGYTF.

This rearrangement joins TRBV7-9 to TRBJ2-1, with a possible D match to TRBD2 (7 bases). The V and J ends lost 1 base and 6 bases respectively, with 13 bases between them. The CDR3 extends over 15 amino acids. The germline CDR1 and CDR2 sequences are SEHNR and FQNEAQ (reference sequence). DNA of the CDR3: TGTGCCAGCAGCTTAGAGGCTAGGGGGGGCAATGAGCAGTTCTTC. Amino acids: CASSLEARGGNEQFF.

The chain joins TRBV28 to TRBJ2-1, with a possible D match to TRBD1 (5 bases). Germline-derived CDR1 and CDR2 are MDHEN and SYDVKM. V lost 11 bases and J 4 bases, leaving 15 bases between the germline ends. The CDR3 extends over 13 amino acids. The CDR3 nucleotides read TGTGCCTCAACAGGAGACATTTACAATGAGCAGTTCTTC. This encodes CASTGDIYNEQFF. Using reference TRBV28 and TRBJ2-1 for the parts outside the CDR3, the full variable domain is DVKVTQSSRYLVKRTGEKVFLECVQDMDHENMFWYRQDPGLGLRLIYFSYDVKMKEKGDIPEGYSVSREKKERFSLILESASTNQTSMYLCASTGDIYNEQFFGPGTRLTVL.

The rearrangement joins TRBV5-1 to TRBJ2-1; D may correspond to TRBD1 or TRBD2 (5 bases each). The CDR3 is made up of 16 amino acids. Germline V gene data show CDR1 as SGHRS and CDR2 as YFSETQ. Trimming took 4 bases from V and 3 from J, leaving 17 bases between them. CDR3 residues: CASSPRPGTVYNEQFF. As DNA, the CDR3 is TGCGCCAGCAGCCCCCGGCCCGGGACGGTCTACAATGAGCAGTTCTTC.

The rearrangement links TRBV6-9 to TRBJ1-1, with D unresolved. CDR1 and CDR2 from the germline V gene are MNHGY and SVAAGI. The V gene lost 3 bases and the J gene lost 8 bases, with 10 bases spanning the gap. The CDR3 spans 12 residues. The CDR3 here is CASSYSGREAFF. The CDR3 DNA reads as TGTGCCAGCAGTTACTCGGGAAGGGAAGCTTTCTTT.

The chain employs TRBV28 and TRBJ1-4; D remains unclear. CDR3 length equals 12 residues. With 5 bases removed from V and 7 bases from J, the gap between germline ends came to 8 bases. In germline, CDR1 is MDHEN, CDR2 SYDVKM. The CDR3 protein is CASSRRVEKLFF. Written as DNA, the CDR3 is TGTGCCAGCAGTCGGAGGGTTGAAAAACTGTTTTTT.

This clone turned up a few times. The chain recombines TRBV28 with TRBJ1-2; 10 bases match TRBD1. The V gene's germline CDR1 is MDHEN and CDR2 SYDVKM. The trim removed 8 bases at V and 4 bases at J, leaving 1 base unmatched. The CDR3 covers 12 residues. The CDR3 sequence is CASRTGGYGYTF. The CDR3 nucleotides read TGTGCCAGCCGGACAGGGGGCTATGGCTACACCTTC.

The rearrangement links TRBV10-3 to TRBJ1-2; 7 nucleotides align to TRBD1. The CDR3 has 17 amino acids. Trimming at V came to 0 bases and at J to 8 bases, leaving 15 bases not matched to a gene. The germline gives CDR1 ENHRY, CDR2 SYGVKD. In nucleotides, the CDR3 is TGTGCCATCAGTGAGTCTAATGCGAGGGGGCGCTTCGGGGGCTACACCTTC. This codes for CAISESNARGRFGGYTF.

The genes are TRBV2 and TRBJ2-6; D possibly corresponds to TRBD2 (5 bases). The germline CDR1 and CDR2 sequences are SNHLY and FYNNEI. The V and J ends lost 11 bases and 0 bases respectively, with 17 bases between them. CDR3 size: 16 residues. The CDR3 region is CASRTGVFSGANVLTF. The CDR3 nucleotides read TGTGCCTCACGGACTGGGGTATTCTCTGGGGCCAACGTCCTGACTTTC.

As for this clone: At one end the junction does not follow the germline gene, possibly because of a read error. The chain uses TRBV18 and TRBJ1-4; 9 positions match TRBD1. This CDR3 is 12 amino acids long. CDR1 is KGHSH and CDR2 is LQKENI in the germline V gene. In DNA, the CDR3 is TGTGCCAGCTCACCCGGACAGGGGCCGTCTTATTTT. It yields the protein CASSPGQGPSYF.

J is TRBJ2-7 and V is TRBV6-5; D call uncertain. Trimming took off 0 bases at V and 4 bases at J, with 7 bases between the two ends. The CDR3 totals 13 residues. Germline CDR1 and CDR2: MNHEY and SVGAGI. The CDR3 DNA is TGTGCCAGCAGTTACTCGAATCAGTACGAGCAGTACTTC. Its translation: CASSYSNQYEQYF.

This clone was picked up a small number of times. The CDR3 region is CASSPGTFSYEQYF. For the CDR3, the DNA is TGTGCCAGCTCACCCGGGACCTTCTCCTACGAGCAGTACTTC. The rearrangement links TRBV18 to TRBJ2-7; the D call may be TRBD1 or TRBD2 (5 bases each). V was pared by 3 bases and J by 0 bases, with 9 bases between. The germline gives CDR1 KGHSH, CDR2 LQKENI. The CDR3 runs to 14 residues. Full variable domain (missing parts from reference TRBV18 and TRBJ2-7): NAGVMQNPRHLVRRRGQEARLRCSPMKGHSHVYWYRQLPEEGLKFMVYLQKENIIDESGMPKERFSAEFPKEGPSILRIQQVVRGDSAAYFCASSPGTFSYEQYFGPGTRLTVT.

This clone is a singleton in its sample. V usage is TRBV7-8 and J usage is TRBJ2-2; no firm D call. The CDR3 runs 15 residues. V lost 5 bases, J lost 1 base, and 11 bases lay in between. Germline values: CDR1 SGHVS, CDR2 FQNEAQ. This CDR3 reads CASSLFERNTGELFF. CDR3 bases: TGTGCCAGCAGCCTCTTTGAGAGGAACACCGGGGAGCTGTTTTTT.

The chain uses TRBV5-5 and TRBJ2-7, with a possible D match to TRBD1 (5 bases). The CDR3 consists of 16 residues. The V gene's germline CDR1 is SGHKS and CDR2 YYEKEE (reference sequence). The V and J ends lost 0 bases and 1 base respectively, with 14 bases between them. In nucleotides, the CDR3 is TGTGCCAGCAGCTTGGCAACCAGGGTGAGGTCCTACGAGCAGTACTTC. This encodes CASSLATRVRSYEQYF.

V and J are TRBV7-2 and TRBJ2-1; D gene uncertain. The CDR3 runs to 12 residues. V lost 2 bases, J lost 9 bases, and 8 bases lay in between. The germline gives CDR1 SGHTA, CDR2 FQGNSA. The CDR3 here is CASSLIPGEQFF. The CDR3 DNA follows: TGTGCCAGCAGCTTAATACCGGGTGAGCAGTTCTTC.

CDR3 loop: CASTPRARGGNEQFF. The CDR3 nucleotides are TGTGCCAGCACCCCCAGGGCTAGGGGGGGGAATGAGCAGTTCTTC. The V call is TRBV5-8, the J call TRBJ2-1, with a weak D call TRBD2 (7 bases). The V end lost 6 bases, the J end lost 7 bases, and 20 bases lay between the germline ends. The CDR3 has 15 residues. Germline V gives CDR1 SGHTS, CDR2 YDEGEE.

The chain is built from TRBV9 and TRBJ2-7; 9 positions match TRBD2. This CDR3 is 14 amino acids long. Per germline, CDR1 SGDLS and CDR2 YYNGEE. V dropped 7 bases and J dropped 1; count of bases not matched to a gene: 6. The CDR3 is CASGSGRDSYEQYF. Written as DNA, the CDR3 is TGTGCCAGCGGTAGCGGGAGAGATTCCTACGAGCAGTACTTC.

This sequence joins TRBV18 and TRBJ2-1; 16 bases map to TRBD2. Unmatched junction bases numbered 7, after V lost 3 bases and J lost 2 bases. Germline V CDR1 and CDR2: KGHSH, LQKENI. The CDR3 totals 19 residues. CDR3: CASSPGLAGGFLTYNEQFF. For the CDR3, the DNA is TGTGCCAGCTCACCGGGACTAGCGGGAGGGTTTTTGACCTACAATGAGCAGTTCTTC.

This clone was seen a single time. As DNA, the CDR3 is TGTGCCAGCAGCCTCACGCCCGGGACAGGGATCAACGAGCAGTACTTC. Protein: CASSLTPGTGINEQYF. V usage is TRBV9 and J usage is TRBJ2-7; 9 bases are a match to TRBD1. Germline CDR1 SGDLS, CDR2 YYNGEE. The J segment lost 5 bases and the V segment lost 4 bases, leaving 13 bases of the junction unmatched. The CDR3 spans 16 residues.

The chain combines TRBV5-6 with TRBJ2-5; no reliable D call. The CDR3 length is 12 residues. Germline lookup yields CDR1 SGHDT and CDR2 YYEEEE. Trimming removed 0 bases from V and 6 bases from J, with 6 bases in between. The CDR3 DNA is TGTGCCAGCAGCTTGGCCGTGAAGACCCAGTACTTC. Protein sequence: CASSLAVKTQYF.

The chain employs TRBV5-1 and TRBJ1-1; the D gene is possibly TRBD1 (6 bases). Between the trimmed V and J ends, which lost 4 bases and 1 base, there was a span of 14 bases. CDR3 length equals 15 residues. The germline CDR1 and CDR2 sequences are SGHRS and YFSETQ. The CDR3 reads CASSPNGQTNTEAFF. The CDR3, as DNA: TGCGCCAGCAGCCCTAACGGACAGACGAACACTGAAGCTTTCTTT.

V gene TRBV6-8 combines with J gene TRBJ1-3, with D perhaps matching TRBD1 (5 bases). The V and J ends lost 6 bases and 2 bases respectively, with 11 bases between them. The CDR3 is 14 amino acids. CDR1 is MNHGY and CDR2 is SAAAGT in the germline V gene. CDR3 bases: TGTGCCAGCAGGGGGCTACGACCTGGAAACACCATATATTTT. Translated: CASRGLRPGNTIYF.

This chain links TRBV10-2 with TRBJ1-5; D uncertain. Trimming removed 6 bases from V and 1 base from J, with 10 bases in between. Germline CDR1 and CDR2: WSHSY and SAAADI. This CDR3 has 14 residues. The CDR3 loop is CASSPTGSNQPQHF. The CDR3 nucleotides read TGCGCCAGCAGCCCAACCGGGAGCAATCAGCCCCAGCATTTT.